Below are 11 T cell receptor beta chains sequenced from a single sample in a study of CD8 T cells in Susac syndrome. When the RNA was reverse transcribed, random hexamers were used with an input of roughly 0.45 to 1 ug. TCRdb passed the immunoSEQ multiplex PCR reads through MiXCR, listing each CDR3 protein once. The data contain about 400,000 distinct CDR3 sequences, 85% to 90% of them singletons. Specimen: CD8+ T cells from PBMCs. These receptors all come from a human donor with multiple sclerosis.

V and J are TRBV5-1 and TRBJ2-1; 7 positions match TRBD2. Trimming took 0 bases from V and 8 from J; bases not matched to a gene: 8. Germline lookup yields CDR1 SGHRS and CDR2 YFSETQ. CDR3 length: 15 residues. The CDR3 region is CASSLEASGWDEQFF. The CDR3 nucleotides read TGCGCCAGCAGCTTGGAGGCTAGCGGTTGGGATGAGCAGTTCTTC.

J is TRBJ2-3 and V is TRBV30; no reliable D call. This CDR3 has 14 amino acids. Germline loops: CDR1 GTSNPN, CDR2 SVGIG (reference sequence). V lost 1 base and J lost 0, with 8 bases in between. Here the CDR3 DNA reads TGTGCCTGGAGTGGGATTCAAAGCACAGATACGCAGTATTTT. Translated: CAWSGIQSTDTQYF. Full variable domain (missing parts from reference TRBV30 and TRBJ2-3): SQTIHQWPATLVQPVGSPLSLECTVEGTSNPNLYWYRQAAGRGLQLLFYSVGIGQISSEVPQNLSASRPQDRQFILSSKKLLLSDSGFYLCAWSGIQSTDTQYFGPGTRLTVL.

CDR3 loop: CASRLPGTDTQYF. CDR3 DNA: TGTGCCAGTCGACTGCCCGGGACAGATACGCAGTATTTT. The chain combines TRBV28 with TRBJ2-3; no clear D. The CDR3 runs to 13 residues. From germline, CDR1 is MDHEN and CDR2 SYDVKM. V was pared by 9 bases and J by 3 bases, with 13 bases between.

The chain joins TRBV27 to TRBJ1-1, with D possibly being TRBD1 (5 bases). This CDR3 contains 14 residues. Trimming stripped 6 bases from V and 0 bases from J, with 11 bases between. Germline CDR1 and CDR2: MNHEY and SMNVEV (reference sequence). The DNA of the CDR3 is TGTGCCAGCAGAACCGGGACGATGAACACTGAAGCTTTCTTT. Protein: CASRTGTMNTEAFF.

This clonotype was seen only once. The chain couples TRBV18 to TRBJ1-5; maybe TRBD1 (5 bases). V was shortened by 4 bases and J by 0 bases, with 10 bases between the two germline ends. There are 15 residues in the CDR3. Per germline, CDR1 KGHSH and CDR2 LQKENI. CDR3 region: CASSRDGYSNQPQHF. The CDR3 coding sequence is TGTGCCAGCTCACGGGACGGATATAGCAATCAGCCCCAGCATTTT.

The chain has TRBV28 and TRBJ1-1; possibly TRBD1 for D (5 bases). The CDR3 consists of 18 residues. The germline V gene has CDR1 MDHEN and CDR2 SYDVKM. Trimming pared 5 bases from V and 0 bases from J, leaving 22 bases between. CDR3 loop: CASSAQRGILTVNTEAFF. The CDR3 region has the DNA TGTGCCAGCAGTGCTCAGAGGGGAATCTTGACTGTGAACACTGAAGCTTTCTTT.

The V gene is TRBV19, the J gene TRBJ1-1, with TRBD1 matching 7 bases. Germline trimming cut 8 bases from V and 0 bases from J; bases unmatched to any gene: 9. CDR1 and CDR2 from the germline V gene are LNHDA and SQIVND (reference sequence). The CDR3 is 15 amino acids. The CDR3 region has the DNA TGTGCCAGTCTAGGTCCGGGACAGATGAACACTGAAGCTTTCTTT. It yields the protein CASLGPGQMNTEAFF.

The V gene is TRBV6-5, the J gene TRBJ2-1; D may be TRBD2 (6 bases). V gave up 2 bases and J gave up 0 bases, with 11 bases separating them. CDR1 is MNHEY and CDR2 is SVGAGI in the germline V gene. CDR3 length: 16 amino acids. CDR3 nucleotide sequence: TGTGCCAGCAGTTACGGGGGGTACAGCTCCTACAATGAGCAGTTCTTC. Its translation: CASSYGGYSSYNEQFF.

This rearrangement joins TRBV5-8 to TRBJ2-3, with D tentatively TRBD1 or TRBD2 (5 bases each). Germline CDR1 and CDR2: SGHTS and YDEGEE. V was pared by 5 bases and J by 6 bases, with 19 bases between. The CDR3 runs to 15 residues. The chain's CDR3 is CASSAGTSKMDTQYF. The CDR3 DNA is TGTGCCAGCAGTGCCGGGACGTCGAAGATGGATACGCAGTATTTT.

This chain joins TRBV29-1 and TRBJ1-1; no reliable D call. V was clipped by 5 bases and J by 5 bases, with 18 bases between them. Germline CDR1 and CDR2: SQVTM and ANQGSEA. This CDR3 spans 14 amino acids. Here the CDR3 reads CSVPYNGLGTEAFF. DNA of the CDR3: TGCAGCGTTCCCTATAATGGCCTTGGGACTGAAGCTTTCTTT.

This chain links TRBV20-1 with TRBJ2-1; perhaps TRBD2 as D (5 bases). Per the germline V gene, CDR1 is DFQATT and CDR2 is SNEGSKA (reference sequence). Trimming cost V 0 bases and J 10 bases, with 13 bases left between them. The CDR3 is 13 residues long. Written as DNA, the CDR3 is TGCAGTGCTAGAGATGAGAGGGAACGGGAGCAGTTCTTC. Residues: CSARDEREREQFF.